This T cell receptor beta chain is drawn from a study of shared clonotypes between healthy human individuals. Notes on the study in general: Naive subsets, compared against memory subsets, generally had larger estimated richness values. Only blood underwent sampling, and tissue repertoires likely differ.

The assay used deep level. The table came from immunoSEQ multiplex PCR; TCRdb's copy has only in-frame clones and leaves some out. In the table there are around 700,000 clones, 74% of which are singletons. A CD45RA-negative memory subset and a CD45RA+ naive subset were separated from the CD4+ cells. A remark on this clone: Its cognate antigen is unknown.

The V and J ends lost 5 bases and 5 bases, in that order; junction bases with no gene match: 13. CDR1 is LNHDA and CDR2 is SQIVND in the germline V gene (reference sequence). This CDR3 contains 16 residues. This rearrangement joins TRBV19 to TRBJ2-7; 9 nucleotides match TRBD2. This receptor was identified in a woman aged 25-40 years in good health. Sequencing input: memory CD4+ T cells sorted from blood. Subset meaning: CD45RA-negative fraction. CDR3 sequence: CASSLGIAGVINEQYF. CDR3 DNA: TGTGCCAGTAGTCTTGGCATAGCGGGAGTAATCAACGAGCAGTACTTC.